This TCR beta chain was found in a study of T cell responses to AZD1222 COVID-19 vaccine. Study-wide findings and caveats: Dominant CD4 TCR responses targeted spike regions 160-218 and 743-854. Clonal diversity may have been underestimated in mostly white British donors.

Concerning this clone: Its antigen is as yet unknown.

CDR3 size: 14 residues. Germline CDR1 and CDR2: LGHDT and YNNKEL (reference sequence). The V segment lost 4 bases and the J segment 5 bases; nucleotides outside the gene matches: 5. The assay was immunoSEQ multiplex PCR, and TCRdb's table has in-frame clones only and misses some. Of approximately 210,000 clones listed, around 94% are singletons. The source is an adult who received the MenACWY meningococcal vaccine as a control. The rearrangement links TRBV3-1 (or the pseudogene TRBV3-2) to TRBJ2-5; 9 positions agree with TRBD2. Sequenced here: peripheral blood, sampled 28 days after the second dose of the MenACWY control vaccine. CDR3 region: CASSLGGGAETQYF. The CDR3 DNA reads TGTGCCAGCAGCCTCGGCGGGGGGGCCGAGACCCAGTACTTC.